This T cell receptor (beta chain) is drawn from a study of blood T cell repertoires in COVID-19. In this sample, this clone turned up once. Original data processing: For nucleated cells, counts were estimated from reference gene primer amplification. Generated by immunoSEQ multiplex PCR, the TCRdb table keeps only in-frame clones and is missing some. That table gives V, J and clone size, and the DNA gave D and trimming. Of a few hundred thousand clones in the sample, 80% to 90% were seen once. This receptor was taken from a woman between 45 and 60 years old who had been exposed to COVID-19. The sequenced material came from PBMCs or T cells enriched from blood (not recorded which).

CDR3 nucleotide sequence: TGTGCCAGCACAAGACTACTCATGAACACTGAAGCTTTCTTT. It specifies CASTRLLMNTEAFF. V is TRBV2 and J is TRBJ1-1; D gene unclear. The CDR3 sequence is 14 residues long. Germline-derived CDR1 and CDR2 are SNHLY and FYNNEI. The ends were cut back, 7 bases at V and 0 bases at J, with 12 bases in the middle.